This is a list of T cell receptor beta chains from one sample in a study of blood T cell repertoires in COVID-19. Method: immunoSEQ multiplex PCR; TCRdb's copy keeps in-frame clones and lacks some. The repertoire holds about 120,000 clones, with 70% to 85% as singletons. The sample comprised peripheral blood. The receptors were sampled from a man aged 50 to 60 with acute or convalescent COVID-19. Both conserved end residues are part of each CDR3. The order of the fields is V gene, D gene, clone size, J gene, CDR3 DNA, CDR3 protein. A D gene is named only where the DNA matches it firmly. Only some rows state a clone size, as once, few, many or a class for expanded clones.

v_gene: TRBV5-1; d_gene: TRBD2; abundance: .; j_gene: TRBJ2-3; CDR3nt: TGCGCCAGCAGCTTGGGACTAGCGAGCACAGATACGCAGTATTTT; CDR3aa: CASSLGLASTDTQYF
v_gene: TRBV20-1; d_gene: .; abundance: .; j_gene: TRBJ2-3; CDR3nt: TGCAGTGCTAGAGACGGAGATACGCAGTATTTT; CDR3aa: CSARDGDTQYF
v_gene: TRBV19; d_gene: TRBD1; abundance: .; j_gene: TRBJ1-5; CDR3nt: TGTGCCAGTAGTACTCAGGGGGCGGGTCAGCCCCAGCATTTT; CDR3aa: CASSTQGAGQPQHF
v_gene: TRBV6-5; d_gene: .; abundance: .; j_gene: TRBJ2-7; CDR3nt: TGTGCCAGCAGAAAGGGGGTCGCCTACGAGCAGTACTTC; CDR3aa: CASRKGVAYEQYF
v_gene: TRBV5-1; d_gene: .; abundance: .; j_gene: TRBJ1-1; CDR3nt: TGCGCCAGCAGCTTGGGGGCGGGTTTGAACACTGAAGCTTTCTTT; CDR3aa: CASSLGAGLNTEAFF
v_gene: TRBV7-3; d_gene: .; abundance: .; j_gene: TRBJ1-6; CDR3nt: TGTGCCAGCAGCGCCACAATCAGGGCCCCCCTCCACTTT; CDR3aa: CASSATIRAPLHF
v_gene: TRBV24-1; d_gene: .; abundance: .; j_gene: TRBJ2-1; CDR3nt: TGTGCCACCAGTGACTCCTCGGTGTCTATACGGAATGAGCAGTTCTTC; CDR3aa: CATSDSSVSIRNEQFF
v_gene: TRBV12-5; d_gene: .; abundance: .; j_gene: TRBJ1-1; CDR3nt: TGTGCTAGTGCTTCGGACAGGAACACTGAAGCTTTCTTT; CDR3aa: CASASDRNTEAFF
v_gene: TRBV7-9; d_gene: TRBD1; abundance: .; j_gene: TRBJ1-5; CDR3nt: TGTGCCAGCAGCCCTACCGGGACAGGGAGCCAGCCCCAGCATTTT; CDR3aa: CASSPTGTGSQPQHF
v_gene: TRBV7-3; d_gene: TRBD1; abundance: .; j_gene: TRBJ1-1; CDR3nt: TGTGCCAGCAGTGACAGGGGGGAAGGTACTGAAGCTTTCTTT; CDR3aa: CASSDRGEGTEAFF
v_gene: TRBV7-2; d_gene: .; abundance: .; j_gene: TRBJ2-2; CDR3nt: TGTGCCAGCAGCCTTAAGGTCGCGGGTGGCGGGGAGCTGTTTTTT; CDR3aa: CASSLKVAGGGELFF
v_gene: TRBV7-6; d_gene: TRBD2; abundance: many; j_gene: TRBJ2-2; CDR3nt: TGTGCCAGCAGCGGAGGACTAGCGGGAGAGGACACCGGGGAGCTGTTTTTT; CDR3aa: CASSGGLAGEDTGELFF
v_gene: TRBV5-1; d_gene: TRBD1; abundance: many; j_gene: TRBJ2-7; CDR3nt: TGCGCCAGCAGCCGGACAGGGTCCTACGAGCAGTACTTC; CDR3aa: CASSRTGSYEQYF
v_gene: TRBV19; d_gene: TRBD1; abundance: .; j_gene: TRBJ2-7; CDR3nt: TGTGCCAGTAGTAAAAACAGGGGGTACGAGCAGTACTTC; CDR3aa: CASSKNRGYEQYF
v_gene: TRBV19; d_gene: TRBD1; abundance: .; j_gene: TRBJ1-5; CDR3nt: TGTGCCAGTAGTCAGGGGGGCGGTCAGCCCCAGCATTTT; CDR3aa: CASSQGGGQPQHF
v_gene: TRBV11-2; d_gene: TRBD1; abundance: .; j_gene: TRBJ2-7; CDR3nt: TGTGCCAGCAGCTTAGCTCTACAGGGGGCGGACGAGCAGTACTTC; CDR3aa: CASSLALQGADEQYF
v_gene: TRBV5-6; d_gene: TRBD2; abundance: .; j_gene: TRBJ2-7; CDR3nt: TGTGCCAGCAGCTATGACGGGGGGAGGTACGAGCAGTACTTC; CDR3aa: CASSYDGGRYEQYF
v_gene: TRBV29-1; d_gene: .; abundance: .; j_gene: TRBJ1-2; CDR3nt: TGCAGCGTAGAGTCGGGACTCTATGGCTACACCTTC; CDR3aa: CSVESGLYGYTF
v_gene: TRBV3-1/TRBV3-2; d_gene: .; abundance: .; j_gene: TRBJ1-5; CDR3nt: TGTGCCAGCAGTCAGGGACGGGGGAGACAGCCCCAGCATTTT; CDR3aa: CASSQGRGRQPQHF
v_gene: TRBV2; d_gene: .; abundance: .; j_gene: TRBJ1-2; CDR3nt: TGTGCCAGCAGTTCACAGGGTACCTATGGCTACACCTTC; CDR3aa: CASSSQGTYGYTF
v_gene: TRBV4-1; d_gene: TRBD1; abundance: few; j_gene: TRBJ1-5; CDR3nt: TGCGCCAGCAGCCCTGGACAGGGATTGGATCAGCCCCAGCATTTT; CDR3aa: CASSPGQGLDQPQHF
v_gene: TRBV7-3; d_gene: TRBD2; abundance: .; j_gene: TRBJ2-1; CDR3nt: TGTGCCAGCAGTCTCGGACTAGCCACCCGCTACAATGAGCAGTTCTTC; CDR3aa: CASSLGLATRYNEQFF